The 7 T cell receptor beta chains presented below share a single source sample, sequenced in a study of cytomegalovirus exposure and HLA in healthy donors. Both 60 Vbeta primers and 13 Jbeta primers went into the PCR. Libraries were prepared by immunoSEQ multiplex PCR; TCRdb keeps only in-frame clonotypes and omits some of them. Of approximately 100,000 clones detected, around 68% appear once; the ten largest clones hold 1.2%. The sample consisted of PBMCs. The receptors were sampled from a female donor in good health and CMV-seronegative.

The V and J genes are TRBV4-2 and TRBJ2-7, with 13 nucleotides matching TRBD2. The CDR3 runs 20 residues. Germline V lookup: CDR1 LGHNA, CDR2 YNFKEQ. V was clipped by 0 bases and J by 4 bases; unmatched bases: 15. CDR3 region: CASSQDYWLTSGRRKYEQYF. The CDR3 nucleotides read TGTGCCAGCAGCCAAGATTATTGGTTGACTAGCGGGAGGAGAAAATACGAGCAGTACTTC.

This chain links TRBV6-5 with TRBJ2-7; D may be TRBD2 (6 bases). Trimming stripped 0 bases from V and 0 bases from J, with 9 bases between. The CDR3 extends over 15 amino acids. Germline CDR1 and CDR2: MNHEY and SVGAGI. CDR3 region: CASSYSGGDSYEQYF. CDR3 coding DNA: TGTGCCAGCAGTTACTCGGGCGGGGACTCCTACGAGCAGTACTTC.

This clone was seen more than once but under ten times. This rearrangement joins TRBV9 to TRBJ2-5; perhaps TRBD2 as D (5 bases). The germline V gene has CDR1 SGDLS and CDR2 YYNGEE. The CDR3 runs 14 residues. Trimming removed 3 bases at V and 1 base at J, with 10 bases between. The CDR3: CASSEGLIQETQYF. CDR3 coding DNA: TGTGCCAGCAGCGAAGGACTGATCCAAGAGACCCAGTACTTC.

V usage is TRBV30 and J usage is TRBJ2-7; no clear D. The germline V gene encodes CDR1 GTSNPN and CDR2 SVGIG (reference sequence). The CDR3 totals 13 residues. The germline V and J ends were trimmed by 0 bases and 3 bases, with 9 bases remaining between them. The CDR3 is CAWSVQYSYEQYF. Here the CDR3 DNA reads TGTGCCTGGAGTGTACAGTATAGCTACGAGCAGTACTTC.

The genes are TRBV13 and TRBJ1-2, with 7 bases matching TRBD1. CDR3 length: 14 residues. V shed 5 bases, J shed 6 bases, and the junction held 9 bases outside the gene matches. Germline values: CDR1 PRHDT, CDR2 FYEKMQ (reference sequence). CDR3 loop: CASSRKGARNGYTF. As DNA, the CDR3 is TGTGCCAGCAGCAGAAAGGGGGCGCGTAATGGCTACACCTTC. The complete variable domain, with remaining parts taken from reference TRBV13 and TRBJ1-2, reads AAGVIQSPRHLIKEKRETATLKCYPIPRHDTVYWYQQGPGQDPQFLISFYEKMQSDKGSIPDRFSAQQFSDYHSELNMSSLELGDSALYFCASSRKGARNGYTFGSGTRLTVV.

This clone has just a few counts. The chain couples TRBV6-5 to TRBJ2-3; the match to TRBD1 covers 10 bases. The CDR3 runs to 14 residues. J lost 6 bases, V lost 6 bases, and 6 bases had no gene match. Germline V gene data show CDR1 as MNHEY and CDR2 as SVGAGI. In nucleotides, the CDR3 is TGTGCCAGCAGCCGACAGGGGGCACAGGATACGCAGTATTTT. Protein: CASSRQGAQDTQYF.

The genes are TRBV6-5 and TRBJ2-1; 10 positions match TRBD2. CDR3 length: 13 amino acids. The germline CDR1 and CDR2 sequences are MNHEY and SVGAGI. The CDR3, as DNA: TGTGCTTCACGGGCTAGCGGGAGAAATGAGCAGTTCTTC. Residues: CASRASGRNEQFF.